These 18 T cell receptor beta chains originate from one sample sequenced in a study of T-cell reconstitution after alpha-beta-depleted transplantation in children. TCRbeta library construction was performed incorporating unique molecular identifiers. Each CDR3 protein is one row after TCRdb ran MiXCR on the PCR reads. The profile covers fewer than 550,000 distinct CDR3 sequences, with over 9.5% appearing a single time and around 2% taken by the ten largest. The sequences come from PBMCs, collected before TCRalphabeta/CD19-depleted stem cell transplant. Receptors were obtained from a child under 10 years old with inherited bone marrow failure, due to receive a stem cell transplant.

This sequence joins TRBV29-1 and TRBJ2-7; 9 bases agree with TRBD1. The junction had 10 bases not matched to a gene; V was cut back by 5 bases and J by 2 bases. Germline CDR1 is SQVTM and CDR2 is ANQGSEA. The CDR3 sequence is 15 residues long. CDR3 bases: TGCAGCGTTACCTCACGGGACAGGGAAACCTACGAGCAGTACTTC. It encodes CSVTSRDRETYEQYF.

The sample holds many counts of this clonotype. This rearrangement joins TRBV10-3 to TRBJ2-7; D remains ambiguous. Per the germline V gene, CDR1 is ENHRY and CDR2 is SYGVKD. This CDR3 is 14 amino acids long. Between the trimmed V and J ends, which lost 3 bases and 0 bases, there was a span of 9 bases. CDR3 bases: TGTGCCATCAGTGAAGTGGAGAACTCCTACGAGCAGTACTTC. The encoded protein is CAISEVENSYEQYF.

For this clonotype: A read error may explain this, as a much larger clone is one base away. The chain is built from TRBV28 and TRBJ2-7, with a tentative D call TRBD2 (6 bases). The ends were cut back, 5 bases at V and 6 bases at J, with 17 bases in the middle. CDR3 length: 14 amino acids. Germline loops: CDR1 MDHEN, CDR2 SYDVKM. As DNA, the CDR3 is TGTGCCAGCAGTCTCGGGGGAGGCGTGCGCGAGCAGTACTTC. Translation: CASSLGGGVREQYF.

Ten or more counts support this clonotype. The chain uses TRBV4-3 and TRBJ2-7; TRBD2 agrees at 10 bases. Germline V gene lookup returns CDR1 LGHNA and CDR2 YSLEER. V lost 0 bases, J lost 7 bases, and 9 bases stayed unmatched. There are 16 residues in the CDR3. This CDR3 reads CASSQEMSSGSGEQYF. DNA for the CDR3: TGCGCCAGCAGCCAAGAGATGTCTAGCGGGAGTGGGGAGCAGTACTTC.

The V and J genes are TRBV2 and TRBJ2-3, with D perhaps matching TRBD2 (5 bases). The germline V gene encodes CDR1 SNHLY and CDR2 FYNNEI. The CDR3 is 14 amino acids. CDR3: CARDSREAPDTQYF. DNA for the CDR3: TGTGCTCGCGATTCGAGGGAAGCGCCAGATACGCAGTATTTT. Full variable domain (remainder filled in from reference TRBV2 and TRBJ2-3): EPEVTQTPSHQVTQMGQEVILRCVPISNHLYFYWYRQILGQKVEFLVSFYNNEISEKSEIFDDQFSVERPDGSNFTLKIRSTKLEDSAMYFCARDSREAPDTQYFGPGTRLTVL.

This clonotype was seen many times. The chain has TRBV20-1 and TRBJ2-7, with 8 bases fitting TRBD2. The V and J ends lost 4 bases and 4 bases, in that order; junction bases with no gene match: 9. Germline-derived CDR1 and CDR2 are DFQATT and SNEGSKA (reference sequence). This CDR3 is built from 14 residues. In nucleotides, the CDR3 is TGCAGTGCTAACCTGGCGGGAGGTGGGTACGAGCAGTACTTC. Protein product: CSANLAGGGYEQYF.

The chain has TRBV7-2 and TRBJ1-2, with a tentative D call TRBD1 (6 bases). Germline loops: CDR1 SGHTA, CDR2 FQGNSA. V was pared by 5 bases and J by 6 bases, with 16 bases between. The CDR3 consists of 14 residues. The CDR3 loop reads CASSPDRFRDGYTF. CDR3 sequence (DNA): TGTGCCAGCAGCCCCGACAGGTTCAGGGATGGCTACACCTTC.

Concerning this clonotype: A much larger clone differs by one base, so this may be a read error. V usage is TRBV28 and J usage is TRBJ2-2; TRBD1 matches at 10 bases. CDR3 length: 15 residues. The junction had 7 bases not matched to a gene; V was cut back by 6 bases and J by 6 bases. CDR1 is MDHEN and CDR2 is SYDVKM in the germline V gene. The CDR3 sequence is CASRTRDRGSGELFF. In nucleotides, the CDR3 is TGTGCCAGCAGAACCCGGGACAGGGGCTCCGGGGAGCTGTTTTTT.

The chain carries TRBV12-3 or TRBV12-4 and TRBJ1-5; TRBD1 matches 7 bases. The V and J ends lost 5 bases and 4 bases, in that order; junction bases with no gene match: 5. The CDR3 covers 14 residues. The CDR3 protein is CASSKGQINQPQHF. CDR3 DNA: TGTGCCAGCAGTAAGGGACAGATAAATCAGCCCCAGCATTTT.

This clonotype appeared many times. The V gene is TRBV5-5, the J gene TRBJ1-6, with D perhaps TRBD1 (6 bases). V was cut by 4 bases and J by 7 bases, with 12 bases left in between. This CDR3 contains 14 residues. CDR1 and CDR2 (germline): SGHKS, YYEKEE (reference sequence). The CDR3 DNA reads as TGTGCCAGCAGCATGCGGACAGTGAATTCACCCCTCCACTTT. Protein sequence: CASSMRTVNSPLHF. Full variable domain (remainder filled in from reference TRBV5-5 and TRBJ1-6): DAGVTQSPTHLIKTRGQQVTLRCSPISGHKSVSWYQQVLGQGPQFIFQYYEKEERGRGNFPDRFSARQFPNYSSELNVNALLLGDSALYLCASSMRTVNSPLHFGNGTRLTVT.

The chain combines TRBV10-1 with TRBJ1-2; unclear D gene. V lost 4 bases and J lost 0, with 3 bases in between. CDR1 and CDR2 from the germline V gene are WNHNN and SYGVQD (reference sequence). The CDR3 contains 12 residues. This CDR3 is CASSGTNYGYTF. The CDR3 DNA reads TGCGCCAGCAGTGGAACTAACTATGGCTACACCTTC.

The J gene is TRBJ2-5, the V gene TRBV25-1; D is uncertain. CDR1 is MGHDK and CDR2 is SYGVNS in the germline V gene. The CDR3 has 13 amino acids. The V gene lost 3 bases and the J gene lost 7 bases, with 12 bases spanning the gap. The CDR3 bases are TGTGCCAGCAGTGAGGTGACCGAAGGGACCCAGTACTTC. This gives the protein CASSEVTEGTQYF.

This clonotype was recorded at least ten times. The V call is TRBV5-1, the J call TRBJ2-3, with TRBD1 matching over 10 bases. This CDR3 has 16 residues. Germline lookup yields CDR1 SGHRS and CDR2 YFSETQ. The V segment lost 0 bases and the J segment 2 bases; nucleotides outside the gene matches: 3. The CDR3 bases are TGCGCCAGCAGCTTGGGGGGGACAGGGGACACAGATACGCAGTATTTT. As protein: CASSLGGTGDTDTQYF.

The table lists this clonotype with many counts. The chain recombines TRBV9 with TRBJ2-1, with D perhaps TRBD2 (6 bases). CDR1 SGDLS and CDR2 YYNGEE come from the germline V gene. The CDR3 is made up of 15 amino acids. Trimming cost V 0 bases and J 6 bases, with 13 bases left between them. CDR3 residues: CASSVAGEEFNEQFF. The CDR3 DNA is TGTGCCAGCAGCGTAGCGGGAGAGGAATTCAATGAGCAGTTCTTC.

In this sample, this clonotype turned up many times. The CDR3 region is CASSLGDTYSYNEQFF. The CDR3 DNA reads as TGTGCCAGCAGCTTAGGAGACACTTACTCCTACAATGAGCAGTTCTTC. The chain recombines TRBV5-5 with TRBJ2-1; unclear D gene. Germline lookup yields CDR1 SGHKS and CDR2 YYEKEE (reference sequence). CDR3 length: 16 amino acids. The germline V and J ends were trimmed by 2 bases and 0 bases, with 12 bases remaining between them.

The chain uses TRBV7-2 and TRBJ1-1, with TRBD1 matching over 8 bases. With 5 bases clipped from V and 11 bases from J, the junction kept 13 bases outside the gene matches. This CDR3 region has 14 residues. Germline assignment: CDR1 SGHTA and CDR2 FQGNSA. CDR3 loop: CASSPFGIGTGAFF. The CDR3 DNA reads TGTGCCAGCAGCCCTTTCGGCATCGGGACAGGTGCTTTCTTT.

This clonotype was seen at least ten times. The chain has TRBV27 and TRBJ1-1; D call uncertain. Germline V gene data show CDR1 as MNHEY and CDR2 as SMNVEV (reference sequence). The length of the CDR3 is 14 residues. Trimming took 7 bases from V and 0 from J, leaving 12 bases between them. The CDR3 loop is CASTPGRLNTEAFF. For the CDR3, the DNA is TGTGCCAGCACCCCTGGCCGGCTGAACACTGAAGCTTTCTTT.

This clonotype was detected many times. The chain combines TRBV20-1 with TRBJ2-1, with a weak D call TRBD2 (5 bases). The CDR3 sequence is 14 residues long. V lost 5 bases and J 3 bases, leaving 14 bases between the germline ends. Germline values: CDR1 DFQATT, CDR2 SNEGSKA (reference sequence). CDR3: CSAYKGDLYNEQFF. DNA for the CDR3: TGCAGTGCTTACAAGGGAGATCTCTACAATGAGCAGTTCTTC.